Following are 19 T cell receptor beta chains from one sample sequenced in a study of T cell changes during pregnancy in multiple sclerosis. Sequenced by immunoSEQ multiplex PCR; TCRdb stores in-frame clones only, minus some. The table records 35,000 to 40,000 clones, almost 90% of them present only once. Sequencing used CD4+ T cells from peripheral blood mononuclear cells, obtained in the second trimester of pregnancy. The receptors derive from a female donor with multiple sclerosis, enrolled in a pregnancy study.

Regarding this clone: At one boundary the junction diverges from the germline segment, which might be a read error. The chain employs TRBV20-1 and TRBJ2-3, with unresolved D. CDR3 length: 10 amino acids. Germline V CDR1 and CDR2: DFQATT, SNEGSKA (reference sequence). CDR3: CSASRDTQYF. DNA for the CDR3: TGCAGTGCTAGCAGAGATACGCAGTATTTT.

The rearrangement joins TRBV30 to TRBJ1-5; TRBD1 agrees at 9 bases. CDR3 length: 15 residues. The germline gives CDR1 GTSNPN, CDR2 SVGIG (reference sequence). V shed 1 base, J shed 1 base, and the junction held 2 bases outside the gene matches. This CDR3 reads CAWSEGQGSNQPQHF. The CDR3 DNA sequence: TGTGCCTGGAGTGAGGGACAGGGAAGCAATCAGCCCCAGCATTTT.

The gene calls are TRBV9 and TRBJ2-5, with a weak D call TRBD1 (5 bases). The length of the CDR3 is 16 residues. Per germline, CDR1 SGDLS and CDR2 YYNGEE. V lost 0 bases and J 2 bases, leaving 14 bases between the germline ends. DNA of the CDR3: TGTGCCAGCAGCGTAGGGGGCAGGGTAAGACAAGAGACCCAGTACTTC. Residues: CASSVGGRVRQETQYF.

The chain carries TRBV5-4 and TRBJ2-5; TRBD2 aligns across 8 bases. This CDR3 is 15 amino acids long. The ends lost 0 bases at V and 7 bases at J; junction bases unmatched: 8. Per the germline V gene, CDR1 is SGHNT and CDR2 is YYREEE (reference sequence). CDR3 amino acids: CASSLASGPRGTQYF. CDR3 DNA: TGTGCCAGCAGCTTGGCTAGCGGGCCCCGGGGGACCCAGTACTTC. The full variable domain, completed using reference TRBV5-4 and TRBJ2-5, is ETGVTQSPTHLIKTRGQQVTLRCSSQSGHNTVSWYQQALGQGPQFIFQYYREEENGRGNFPPRFSGLQFPNYSSELNVNALELDDSALYLCASSLASGPRGTQYFGPGTRLLVL.

V is TRBV4-3 and J is TRBJ1-2, with 7 bases identical to TRBD1. This CDR3 is built from 14 residues. The V and J ends lost 4 bases and 10 bases, in that order; junction bases with no gene match: 12. Germline assignment: CDR1 LGHNA and CDR2 YSLEER. As DNA, the CDR3 is TGCGCCAGCAGCCGAGCCTGGGACAGCCCAAACTACACCTTC. It yields the protein CASSRAWDSPNYTF.

This chain joins TRBV6-4 and TRBJ1-1; D call uncertain. V shed 6 bases and J shed 1 base, with 9 bases lying between them. Germline CDR1 is MRHNA and CDR2 is SNTAGT. This CDR3 is 13 amino acids long. In nucleotides, the CDR3 is TGTGCCAGCAGAGAGACAACGAACACTGAAGCTTTCTTT. Translating it yields CASRETTNTEAFF.

The CDR3 region is CSARTGTEAFF. CDR3 nucleotide sequence: TGCAGTGCTAGAACCGGCACTGAAGCTTTCTTT. The chain couples TRBV20-1 to TRBJ1-1; D is uncertain. Between the trimmed V and J ends, which lost 2 bases and 4 bases, there was a span of 5 bases. Germline V lookup: CDR1 DFQATT, CDR2 SNEGSKA (reference sequence). The CDR3 length is 11 residues.

The chain is built from TRBV5-1 and TRBJ2-3; no clear D gene. Germline lookup yields CDR1 SGHRS and CDR2 YFSETQ. V dropped 0 bases and J dropped 6 bases, with 8 bases sitting between them. The CDR3 covers 13 residues. CDR3 protein: CASSLGYKDTQYF. CDR3 nucleotide sequence: TGCGCCAGCAGCTTGGGGTACAAGGATACGCAGTATTTT.

A few counts support this clone. The gene calls are TRBV30 and TRBJ1-1; D gene uncertain. The V gene lost 4 bases and the J gene lost 0 bases, with 6 bases spanning the gap. This CDR3 has 12 amino acids. The germline gives CDR1 GTSNPN, CDR2 SVGIG (reference sequence). CDR3 nucleotides: TGTGCCTGGATGAGGTTGAACACTGAAGCTTTCTTT. Its protein product is CAWMRLNTEAFF.

This CDR3 reads CATHGGQREKLFF. DNA for the CDR3: TGTGCCACCCACGGCGGTCAACGCGAAAAACTGTTTTTT. This rearrangement joins TRBV7-9 to TRBJ1-4; D remains ambiguous. The germline CDR1 and CDR2 sequences are SEHNR and FQNEAQ (reference sequence). Trimming took 10 bases from V and 8 from J, leaving 17 bases between them. This CDR3 has 13 residues. The full variable domain, in which reference TRBV7-9 and TRBJ1-4 provide the parts outside the CDR3, is DTGVSQNPRHKITKRGQNVTFRCDPISEHNRLYWYRQTLGQGPEFLTYFQNEAQLEKSRLLSDRFSAERPKGSFSTLEIQRTEQGDSAMYLCATHGGQREKLFFGSGTQLSVL.

V usage is TRBV27 and J usage is TRBJ1-2, with TRBD1 matching 10 bases. Germline loops: CDR1 MNHEY, CDR2 SMNVEV (reference sequence). Trimming took 2 bases from V and 8 from J; bases not matched to a gene: 11. The CDR3 spans 16 residues. CDR3 loop: CASSLNRRQGAGGYTF. CDR3 nucleotide sequence: TGTGCCAGCAGTTTAAACAGGCGACAGGGGGCAGGGGGCTACACCTTC.

The count of this clone is one. The chain couples TRBV4-2 to TRBJ2-7; D is uncertain. CDR3 size: 16 residues. Trimming left V 0 bases short and J 0 bases short, with 12 bases between. Germline V lookup: CDR1 LGHNA, CDR2 YNFKEQ. In DNA, the CDR3 is TGTGCCAGCAGCCAAGAAGTCGCGGAAAGCTCCTACGAGCAGTACTTC. As protein: CASSQEVAESSYEQYF.

This rearrangement joins TRBV7-9 to TRBJ2-1; D remains ambiguous. Germline values: CDR1 SEHNR, CDR2 FQNEAQ (reference sequence). V lost 0 bases, J lost 8 bases, and 14 bases lay in between. This CDR3 is 15 amino acids long. In DNA, the CDR3 is TGTGCCAGCAGCTTAGCCCATCCCAGGTTTGATGAGCAGTTCTTC. Protein sequence: CASSLAHPRFDEQFF.

The chain recombines TRBV5-6 with TRBJ2-4, with D possibly matching TRBD2 (6 bases). The CDR3 length is 15 residues. Trimming stripped 0 bases from V and 7 bases from J, with 14 bases between. In germline, CDR1 is SGHDT, CDR2 YYEEEE. CDR3 in amino acids: CASSLDGAGGNIQYF. The CDR3 DNA sequence: TGTGCCAGCAGCTTGGACGGTGCCGGGGGTAACATTCAGTACTTC.

The chain has TRBV6-6 and TRBJ2-7, with D possibly TRBD1 on 6 matching bases. CDR1 MNHNY and CDR2 SVGAGI come from the germline V gene (reference sequence). V dropped 4 bases and J dropped 6 bases, with 13 bases sitting between them. The CDR3 is made up of 13 amino acids. The CDR3 loop reads CASSSPTGSEQYF. The CDR3 DNA reads as TGTGCCAGCAGTTCACCTACAGGGAGCGAGCAGTACTTC.

The chain has TRBV5-1 and TRBJ1-1; no reliable D call. The V end was cut by 2 bases, the J end by 1 base, with 9 bases between. The germline CDR1 and CDR2 sequences are SGHRS and YFSETQ. The CDR3 runs to 14 residues. The CDR3 coding sequence is TGCGCCAGCAGCTTCACTTTGAAGAACACTGAAGCTTTCTTT. Protein product: CASSFTLKNTEAFF.

The chain joins TRBV5-1 to TRBJ2-7; a weak D match, TRBD2 (5 bases). There are 12 residues in the CDR3. The V gene lost 4 bases and the J gene lost 3 bases, with 8 bases spanning the gap. From germline, CDR1 is SGHRS and CDR2 YFSETQ. The CDR3 loop reads CASSPDFYEQYF. CDR3 nucleotides: TGCGCCAGCAGCCCGGACTTCTACGAGCAGTACTTC.

This chain joins TRBV18 and TRBJ2-7; TRBD1 agrees at 8 bases. V dropped 3 bases and J dropped 7; count of bases not matched to a gene: 11. The CDR3 covers 15 residues. The germline CDR1 and CDR2 sequences are KGHSH and LQKENI. The CDR3 is CASSPNGQGSGEQYF. CDR3 nucleotide sequence: TGTGCCAGCTCACCCAACGGACAGGGTTCGGGGGAGCAGTACTTC.

The chain combines TRBV19 with TRBJ2-1, with 8 bases lining up with TRBD2. After removal of 5 bases from V and 3 bases from J, the junction contained 12 bases not matched to a gene. The CDR3 length is 17 residues. The germline CDR1 and CDR2 sequences are LNHDA and SQIVND (reference sequence). CDR3 loop: CASSSISAGAHYNEQFF. Written as DNA, the CDR3 is TGTGCCAGTAGTTCAATCTCAGCGGGAGCCCACTACAATGAGCAGTTCTTC.